What follows is one T cell receptor (beta chain) and its context. Its antigen is not identified. This sample was taken from a study of T cell repertoires in cytomegalovirus infection. About the study: Peptides in the study included HLA-C-restricted and HLA-B-restricted CMV epitopes. TCR beta signatures that were public indicated CMV infection and matching HLA type. The study, taken as a whole, reports: CMV-specific TCR beta clonotypes restricted by HLA-C dominated the ex vivo response.

Trimming pared 3 bases from V and 4 bases from J, leaving 16 bases between. The CDR3 extends over 15 amino acids. Germline values: CDR1 DFQATT, CDR2 SNEGSKA (reference sequence). TCRdb re-derived calls from the reads in MiXCR, one entry per CDR3 protein. This table has approximately 590,000 distinct CDR3 sequences, about 39% appearing once. Here the sequenced sample was cultured PBMCs, taken from culture after CMV antigen stimulation. This chain links TRBV20-1 with TRBJ1-5; the D gene is possibly TRBD1 (5 bases). The TCR was taken from a human donor in good health (CMV status not recorded). Some clones in this sample may be carry-over from other donors' samples. The CDR3 protein is CSASYPGPSNQPQHF. The CDR3 DNA follows: TGCAGTGCTAGTTATCCGGGACCATCTAATCAGCCCCAGCATTTT.